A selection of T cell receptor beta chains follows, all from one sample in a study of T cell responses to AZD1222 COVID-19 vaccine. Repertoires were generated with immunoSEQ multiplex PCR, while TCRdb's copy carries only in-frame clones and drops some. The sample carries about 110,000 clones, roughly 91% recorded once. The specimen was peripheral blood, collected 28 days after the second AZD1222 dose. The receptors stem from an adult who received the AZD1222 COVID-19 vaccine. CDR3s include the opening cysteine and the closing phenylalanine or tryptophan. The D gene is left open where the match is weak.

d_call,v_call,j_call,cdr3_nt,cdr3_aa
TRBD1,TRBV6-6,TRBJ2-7,TGTGCCAGCAGTTCACAGGGGGAAATTTCCTACGAGCAGTACTTC,CASSSQGEISYEQYF
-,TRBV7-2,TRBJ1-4,TGTGCCAGCAGCCTCAACAGGCCCACTAATGAAAAACTGTTTTTT,CASSLNRPTNEKLFF
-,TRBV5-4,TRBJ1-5,TGTGCCAGCAGCTTCGACCCCTCCAGCAATCAGCCCCAGCATTTT,CASSFDPSSNQPQHF
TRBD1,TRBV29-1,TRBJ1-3,TGCAGCGTTGAAGATATGGGGGACAGGGACGCGATCACCATATATTTT,CSVEDMGDRDAITIYF
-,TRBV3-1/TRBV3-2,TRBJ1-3,TGTGCCAGCAGCCAAGGGGGACACTGGGGAAACACCATATATTTT,CASSQGGHWGNTIYF
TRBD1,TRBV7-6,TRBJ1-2,TGTGCCAGCAGCCCCAGCGGGACAGGGGTGGACTATGGCTACACCTTC,CASSPSGTGVDYGYTF
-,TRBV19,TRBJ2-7,TGTGCCATACCACCGTGGGGACGGAGCTCCTACGAGCAGTACTTC,CAIPPWGRSSYEQYF
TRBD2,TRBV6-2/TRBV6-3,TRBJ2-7,TGTGCCAGCAGTTACACGGCAGGGAGGGAAAACTACGAGCAGTACTTC,CASSYTAGRENYEQYF
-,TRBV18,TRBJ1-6,TGTGCCAGCTCTCCCTATAATTCACCCCTCCACTTT,CASSPYNSPLHF
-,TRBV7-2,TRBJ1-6,TGTGCCACGCAGGTGGGGCAGAACTATAATTCACCCCTCCACTTT,CATQVGQNYNSPLHF
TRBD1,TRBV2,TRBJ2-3,TGTGCCAGCAGTGCCCACAGGGGGGGCACAGATACGCAGTATTTT,CASSAHRGGTDTQYF
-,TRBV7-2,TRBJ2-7,TGTGCCAGCAGCACCCTGGACGTCTACGAGCAGTACTTC,CASSTLDVYEQYF
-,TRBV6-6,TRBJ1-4,TGTGCCAGCCATAAGACGGGGGGGAATGAAAAACTGTTTTTT,CASHKTGGNEKLFF
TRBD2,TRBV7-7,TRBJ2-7,TGTGCTAGCAGCCTAGCTAGCGGGGGAACCTACGAGCAGTACTTC,CASSLASGGTYEQYF
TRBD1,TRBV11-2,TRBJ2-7,TGTGCCAGCAGCTCAGACAGGGGAGGATACGAGCAGTACTTC,CASSSDRGGYEQYF
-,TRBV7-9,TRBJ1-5,TGTGCCAGCAGTCGGTTGGGATCCAATCAGCCCCAGCATTTT,CASSRLGSNQPQHF
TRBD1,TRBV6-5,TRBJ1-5,TGTGCCAGCAGCCAGGGGGGCAATCAGCCCCAGCATTTT,CASSQGGNQPQHF
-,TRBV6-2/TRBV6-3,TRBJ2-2,TGTGCCAGCAGTTACTCACACATTAGGACCGGGGAGCTGTTTTTT,CASSYSHIRTGELFF
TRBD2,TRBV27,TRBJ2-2,TGTGCCAGCAGTCTAACCCCTCCGCTAGCGGGGGGTCCCGGGACCGGGGAGCTGTTTTTT,CASSLTPPLAGGPGTGELFF
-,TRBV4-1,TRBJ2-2,TGCGCCAGCAGCCATCCCATTATGAACACCGGGGAGCTGTTTTTT,CASSHPIMNTGELFF
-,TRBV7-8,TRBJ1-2,TGTGCCAGCAGCCCGGCGGTGGGGGCTCCCTATGGCTACACCTTC,CASSPAVGAPYGYTF
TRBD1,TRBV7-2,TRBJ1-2,TGTGCCAGCAGCTCCACAGGGGGGGTTGAATACACCTTC,CASSSTGGVEYTF
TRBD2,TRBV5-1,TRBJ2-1,TGCGCCAGCTCACTAGCGGGGGCCAACAATGAGCAGTTCTTC,CASSLAGANNEQFF
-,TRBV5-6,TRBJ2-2,TGTGCCAGCAGTCTCCTCCTGACGAACACCGGGGAGCTGTTTTTT,CASSLLLTNTGELFF
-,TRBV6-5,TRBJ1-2,TGTGCCAGCGTCAGTGGGGAGAATGGCTACACCTTC,CASVSGENGYTF
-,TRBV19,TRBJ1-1,TGTGCCAGTAAGCATCAAAGGTTCAACACTGAAGCTTTCTTT,CASKHQRFNTEAFF
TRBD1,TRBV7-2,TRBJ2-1,TGTGCCACACCTCCCCCAGGGGGCAATGAGCAGTTCTTC,CATPPPGGNEQFF
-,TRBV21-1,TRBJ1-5,TGTGCCAGCAGCAGCCCCCCTGGCAATCAGCCCCAGCATTTT,CASSSPPGNQPQHF